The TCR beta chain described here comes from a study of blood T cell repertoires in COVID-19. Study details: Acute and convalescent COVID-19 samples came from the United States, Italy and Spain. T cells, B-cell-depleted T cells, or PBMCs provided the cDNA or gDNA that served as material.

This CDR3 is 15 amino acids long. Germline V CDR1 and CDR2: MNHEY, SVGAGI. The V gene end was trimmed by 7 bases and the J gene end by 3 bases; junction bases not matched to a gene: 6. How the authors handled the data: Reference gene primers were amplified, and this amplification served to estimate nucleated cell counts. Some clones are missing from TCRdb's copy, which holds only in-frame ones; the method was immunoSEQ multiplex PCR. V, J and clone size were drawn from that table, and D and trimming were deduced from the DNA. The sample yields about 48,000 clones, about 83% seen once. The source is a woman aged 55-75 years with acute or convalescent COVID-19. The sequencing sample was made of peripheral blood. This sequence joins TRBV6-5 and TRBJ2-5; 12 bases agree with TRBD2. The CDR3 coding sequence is TGTGCCAGCACCCCCCGACTAGCGGGGGAAGAGACCCAGTACTTC. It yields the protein CASTPRLAGEETQYF.